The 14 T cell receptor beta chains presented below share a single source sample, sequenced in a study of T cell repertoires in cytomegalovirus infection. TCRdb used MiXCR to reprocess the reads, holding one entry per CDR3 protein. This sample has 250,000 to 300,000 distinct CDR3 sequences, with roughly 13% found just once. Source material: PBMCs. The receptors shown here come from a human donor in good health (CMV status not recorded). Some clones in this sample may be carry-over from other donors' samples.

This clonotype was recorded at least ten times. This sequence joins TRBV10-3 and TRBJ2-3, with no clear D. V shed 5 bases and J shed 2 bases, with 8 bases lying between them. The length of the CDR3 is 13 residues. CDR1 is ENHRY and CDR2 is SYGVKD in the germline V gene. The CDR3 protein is CAISFAITDTQYF. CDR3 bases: TGTGCCATCAGTTTCGCGATCACAGATACGCAGTATTTT.

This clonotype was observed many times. In DNA form, the CDR3 reads TGTGCCAGCAGCTTAGGAGGGAGTGGGGCCTACGAGCAGTACTTC. It translates to CASSLGGSGAYEQYF. The rearrangement joins TRBV7-2 to TRBJ2-7; D might be TRBD2 (5 bases). Trimming removed 1 base at V and 2 bases at J, with 12 bases between. Germline CDR1 and CDR2: SGHTA and FQGNSA. This CDR3 spans 15 amino acids.

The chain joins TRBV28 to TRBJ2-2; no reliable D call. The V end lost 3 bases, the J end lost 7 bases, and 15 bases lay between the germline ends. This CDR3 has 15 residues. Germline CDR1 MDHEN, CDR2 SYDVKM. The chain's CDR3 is CASSFQDPFLGELFF. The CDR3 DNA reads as TGTGCCAGCAGTTTTCAGGACCCCTTTCTCGGGGAGCTGTTTTTT.

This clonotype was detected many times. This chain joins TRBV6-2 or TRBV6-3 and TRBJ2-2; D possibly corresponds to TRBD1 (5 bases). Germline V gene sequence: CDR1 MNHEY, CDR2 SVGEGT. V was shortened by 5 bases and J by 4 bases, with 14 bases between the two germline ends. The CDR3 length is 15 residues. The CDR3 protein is CASSHGHDPTGELFF. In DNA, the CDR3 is TGTGCCAGCAGTCACGGACACGACCCCACCGGGGAGCTGTTTTTT.

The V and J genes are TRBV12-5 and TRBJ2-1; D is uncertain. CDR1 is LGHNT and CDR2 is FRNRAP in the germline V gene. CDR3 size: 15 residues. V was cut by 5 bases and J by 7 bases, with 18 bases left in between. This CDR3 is CASGLRAPGGNEQFF. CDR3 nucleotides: TGTGCTAGTGGTCTCCGCGCCCCCGGTGGGAATGAGCAGTTCTTC.

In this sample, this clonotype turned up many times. The CDR3 spells CASSGGRSGSRYEQYF. DNA for the CDR3: TGTGCCAGCAGTGGCGGTCGTAGCGGGAGCCGGTACGAGCAGTACTTC. The chain combines TRBV6-2 or TRBV6-3 with TRBJ2-7; 9 positions agree with TRBD2. Germline V gene lookup returns CDR1 MNHEY and CDR2 SVGEGT. V dropped 5 bases and J dropped 4; count of bases not matched to a gene: 12. This CDR3 spans 16 amino acids.

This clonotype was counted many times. CDR3 DNA: TGTGCCAGCGCCCGGACTGAAGCTTTCTTT. This gives the protein CASARTEAFF. The rearrangement uses TRBV12-3 or TRBV12-4 and TRBJ1-1; no firm D call. The CDR3 has 10 amino acids. V lost 8 bases, J lost 5 bases, and 6 bases lay in between.

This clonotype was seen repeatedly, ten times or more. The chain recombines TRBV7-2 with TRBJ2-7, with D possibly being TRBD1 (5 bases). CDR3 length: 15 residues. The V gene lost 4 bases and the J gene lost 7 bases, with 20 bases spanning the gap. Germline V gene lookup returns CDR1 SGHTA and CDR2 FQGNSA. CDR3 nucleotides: TGTGCCAGCAGCTCATCGGGTGGGGCGCTATCGGAGCAGTACTTC. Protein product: CASSSSGGALSEQYF.

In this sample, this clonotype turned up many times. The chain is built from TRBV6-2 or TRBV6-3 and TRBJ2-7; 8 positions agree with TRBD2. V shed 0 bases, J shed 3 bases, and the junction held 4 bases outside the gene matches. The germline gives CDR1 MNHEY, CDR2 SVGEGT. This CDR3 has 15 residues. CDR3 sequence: CASSYSTSVDYEQYF. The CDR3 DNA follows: TGTGCCAGCAGTTACTCGACTAGCGTGGACTACGAGCAGTACTTC.

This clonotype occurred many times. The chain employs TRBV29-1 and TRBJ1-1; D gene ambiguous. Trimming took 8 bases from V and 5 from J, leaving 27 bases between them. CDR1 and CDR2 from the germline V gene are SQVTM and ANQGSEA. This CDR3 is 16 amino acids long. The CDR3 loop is CSPVRDLSGVNTEAFF. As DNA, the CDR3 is TGCAGCCCCGTACGGGATCTGAGTGGTGTTAATACTGAAGCTTTCTTT.

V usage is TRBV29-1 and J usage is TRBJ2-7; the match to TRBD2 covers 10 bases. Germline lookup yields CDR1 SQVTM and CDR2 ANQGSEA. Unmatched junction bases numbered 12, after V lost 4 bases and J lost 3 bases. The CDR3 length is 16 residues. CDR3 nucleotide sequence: TGCAGCGTTGGGGGGGGTAGCGGGAGGCAGGTCTACGAGCAGTACTTC. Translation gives CSVGGGSGRQVYEQYF.

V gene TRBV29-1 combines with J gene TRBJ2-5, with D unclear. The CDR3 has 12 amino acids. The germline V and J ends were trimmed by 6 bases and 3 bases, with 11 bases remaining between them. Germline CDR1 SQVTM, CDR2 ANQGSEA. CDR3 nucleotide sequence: TGCAGCGTGGCGAAGGAAAAAGAGACCCAGTACTTC. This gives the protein CSVAKEKETQYF. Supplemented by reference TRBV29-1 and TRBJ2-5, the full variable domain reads SAVISQKPSRDICQRGTSLTIQCQVDSQVTMMFWYRQQPGQSLTLIATANQGSEATYESGFVIDKFPISRPNLTFSTLTVSNMSPEDSSIYLCSVAKEKETQYFGPGTRLLVL.

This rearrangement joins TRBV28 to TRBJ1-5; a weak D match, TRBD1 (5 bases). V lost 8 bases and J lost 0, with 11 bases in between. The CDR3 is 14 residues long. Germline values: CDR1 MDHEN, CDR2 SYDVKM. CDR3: CASQRGFSNQPQHF. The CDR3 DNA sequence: TGTGCCAGCCAAAGGGGTTTTAGCAATCAGCCCCAGCATTTT. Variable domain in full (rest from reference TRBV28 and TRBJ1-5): DVKVTQSSRYLVKRTGEKVFLECVQDMDHENMFWYRQDPGLGLRLIYFSYDVKMKEKGDIPEGYSVSREKKERFSLILESASTNQTSMYLCASQRGFSNQPQHFGDGTRLSIL.

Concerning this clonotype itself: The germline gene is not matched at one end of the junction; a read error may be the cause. CDR3 region: CASSFDRVRDLFF. DNA of the CDR3: TGTGCCAGCAGTTTCGACCGCGTCCGGGACCTGTTTTTT. The chain couples TRBV6-2 or TRBV6-3 to TRBJ2-2, with D possibly being TRBD1 or TRBD2 (5 bases each). The CDR3 is 13 residues long. CDR1 and CDR2 from the germline V gene are MNHEY and SVGEGT.